The clone carrying this T cell receptor beta chain came up once. The sample originates from a study of control samples from healthy donors and cancer patients. V was pared by 4 bases and J by 1 base, with 8 bases of the junction left unmatched. CDR1 is MNHNS and CDR2 is SASEGT in the germline V gene. CDR3 length: 18 amino acids. The data were produced by immunoSEQ multiplex PCR, yet TCRdb's version contains in-frame clones alone and is incomplete. The sample records under 200,000 clones, 94% being singletons. The chain links TRBV6-1 to TRBJ2-5; 14 bases agree with TRBD2. This receptor was identified in a middle-aged woman in good health. The sample was blood. The CDR3 protein is CASSALGLAGVPQETQYF. CDR3 coding DNA: TGTGCCAGCAGTGCCTTGGGACTAGCGGGAGTCCCCCAAGAGACCCAGTACTTC.